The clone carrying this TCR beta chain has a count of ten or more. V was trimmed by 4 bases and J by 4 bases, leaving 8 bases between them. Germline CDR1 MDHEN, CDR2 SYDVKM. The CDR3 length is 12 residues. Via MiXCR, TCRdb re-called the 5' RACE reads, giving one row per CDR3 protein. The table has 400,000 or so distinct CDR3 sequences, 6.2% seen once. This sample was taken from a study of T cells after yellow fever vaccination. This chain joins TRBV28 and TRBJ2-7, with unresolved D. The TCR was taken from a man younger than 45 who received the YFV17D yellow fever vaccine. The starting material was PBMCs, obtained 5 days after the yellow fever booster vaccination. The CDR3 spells CASSSQVYEQYF. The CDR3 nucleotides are TGTGCCAGCAGTTCCCAGGTTTACGAGCAGTACTTC. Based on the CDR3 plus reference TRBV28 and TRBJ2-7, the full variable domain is DVKVTQSSRYLVKRTGEKVFLECVQDMDHENMFWYRQDPGLGLRLIYFSYDVKMKEKGDIPEGYSVSREKKERFSLILESASTNQTSMYLCASSSQVYEQYFGPGTRLTVT.